This record covers a single T cell receptor (beta chain). As yet, its antigen is unknown. The data were taken from a study of cytomegalovirus exposure and HLA in healthy donors. Study outcomes and limitations: In the 100 to 150 validation repertoires, roughly 94% of cluster scores exceeded 0, per a later analysis. In vitro experiments confirmed that a few CMV-associated chains were specific for CMV antigens.

Profiled with immunoSEQ multiplex PCR; TCRdb holds only in-frame clones, not every one. Of 150,000 to 200,000 clones listed, approximately 96% were seen once; the top ten hold roughly 0.83%. V shed 4 bases and J 1 base; nucleotides not matched to a gene: 8. Germline CDR1 reads MNHEY; CDR2 reads SMNVEV (reference sequence). CDR3 size: 17 residues. The rearrangement links TRBV27 to TRBJ2-2; the match to TRBD2 covers 8 bases. This sequence was found in a woman aged 18 to 35 in good health and CMV-seronegative. Material: PBMCs. The CDR3 coding sequence is TGTGCCAGCAGTTCCACGGTTAGCGGGAAGAACACCGGGGAGCTGTTTTTT. It specifies CASSSTVSGKNTGELFF.